This entry is about one TCR beta chain. The immunoSEQ assay amplified TCRB CDR3 from up to roughly 2 ug DNA. The PCR used 60 V beta and 13 J beta primers. Sequenced by immunoSEQ multiplex PCR; TCRdb stores in-frame clones only, minus some. The sample lists 100,000 or so clones; about 90% were seen once. CDR1 and CDR2 (germline): SNHLY, FYNNEI. This CDR3 spans 17 amino acids. The V and J ends lost 0 bases and 6 bases, in that order; junction bases with no gene match: 11. Time point denoted: after dendritic cell vaccination, including at tumor progression/relapse. This entry belongs to a study of glioma-infiltrating T cells after dendritic cell vaccination. About the study: Autologous tumor lysate was loaded overnight onto monocyte-derived dendritic cells grown seven to eight days with IL-4 and GM-CSF. Three intradermal dendritic cell vaccine injections were given every two weeks.

The sequence came from a human donor with glioblastoma. Specimen: blood, collected after dendritic cell vaccination. The chain links TRBV2 to TRBJ2-4, with 7 nucleotides matching TRBD1. CDR3 protein: CASSEAGALTGTNIQYF. CDR3 DNA: TGTGCCAGCAGTGAAGCCGGGGCCCTGACAGGGACAAACATTCAGTACTTC.